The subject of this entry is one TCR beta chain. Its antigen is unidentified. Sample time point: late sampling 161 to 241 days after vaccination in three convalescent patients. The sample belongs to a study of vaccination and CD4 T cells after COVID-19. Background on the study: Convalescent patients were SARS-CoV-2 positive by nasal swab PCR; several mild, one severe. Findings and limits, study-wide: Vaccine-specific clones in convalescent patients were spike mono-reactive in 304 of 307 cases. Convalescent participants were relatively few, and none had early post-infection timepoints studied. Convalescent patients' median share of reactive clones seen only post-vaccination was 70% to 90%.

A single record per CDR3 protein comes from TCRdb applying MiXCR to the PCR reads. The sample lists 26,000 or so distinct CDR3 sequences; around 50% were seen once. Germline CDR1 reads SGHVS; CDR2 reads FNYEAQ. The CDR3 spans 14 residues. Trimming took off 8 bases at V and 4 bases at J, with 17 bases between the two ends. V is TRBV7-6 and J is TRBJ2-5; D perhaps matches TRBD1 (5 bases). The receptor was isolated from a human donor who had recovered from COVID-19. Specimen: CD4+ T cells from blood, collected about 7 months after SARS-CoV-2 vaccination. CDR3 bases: TGTGCCAGCTCCCTAAATCGACAGAGAGAGACCCAGTACTTC. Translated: CASSLNRQRETQYF.